This T cell receptor beta chain derives from a study of immune evolution from preneoplasia to lung adenocarcinoma. The study, taken as a whole, reports: Normal lung had the highest top T cell clone frequencies. Normal lung had highest clonality; later lesions appeared denser, more diverse.

The germline V gene has CDR1 SGHAT and CDR2 FQNNGV. The V and J ends lost 6 bases and 0 bases respectively, with 17 bases between them. The CDR3 is 16 amino acids. Note on this clone: As yet, its antigen is unknown.

Resections took place in Japan or China from about 2013 to 2018. Histologic diagnosis was independently verified by two lung pathologists. Assay: immunoSEQ multiplex PCR; the TCRdb copy retains only in-frame clones and omits some. The data show about 6,400 clones, with more than 80% seen just once and more than 5.5% held by the top ten. The source of this sequence is a donor at least 70 years old with lung adenocarcinoma. This chain uses TRBV11-2 with TRBJ1-1; weak D call: TRBD1 (5 bases). The sequenced sample consisted of FFPE adjacent normal lung tissue. CDR3 nucleotides: TGTGCCAGCAGTTCCCTCGTGAGGGGCCTGAACACTGAAGCTTTCTTT. Amino acids: CASSSLVRGLNTEAFF.